This note documents a single T cell receptor beta chain sequence. This record belongs to a study of blood T cell repertoires in COVID-19. Study context: Acute-phase and convalescent COVID-19 samples originated in the United States, Italy and Spain. Sample material is recorded as cDNA or gDNA derived from T cells, B-cell-depleted T cells, or PBMCs.

Trimming took 5 bases from V and 9 from J, leaving 20 bases between them. The CDR3 is 15 amino acids. Germline loops: CDR1 MNHEY, CDR2 SVGAGI. Sequencing used immunoSEQ multiplex PCR; TCRdb keeps in-frame clones, though not all of them. The sample holds tens of thousands of clones, roughly 80% seen once. The sequence came from a woman aged 60-75 years with acute or convalescent COVID-19. The source material was peripheral blood. The chain carries TRBV6-5 and TRBJ1-5, with a possible D match to TRBD1 (6 bases). The CDR3 sequence is CASSLLRGGGTPQHF. CDR3 nucleotide sequence: TGTGCCAGCAGTCTCCTCCGGGGGGGCGGGACGCCCCAGCATTTT.